This TCR beta chain was obtained from a study of Ad26.COV2.S vaccination and SARS-CoV-2 variants. Study-level background: In the study, Ad26.COV2.S was injected intramuscularly once, or twice 56 days apart.

Study-wide results and caveats: Vaccinees and placebo recipients showed similar non-spike TCR breadth.

Regarding treatment: about 20 received Ad26.COV2.S at low or high dose, single or two shots; roughly five received placebo; per-sample allocation not given. Sampling occurred on day 63 after the first vaccine or placebo injection. A note on this clone: Its antigen is not identified.

Assay: immunoSEQ multiplex PCR; the TCRdb copy retains only in-frame clones and omits some. The table shows 350,000 to 500,000 clones, with 90% occurring only once. Trimming at V came to 1 base and at J to 1 base, leaving 2 bases not matched to a gene. Germline CDR1 and CDR2: SGHAT and FQNNGV. The CDR3 length is 15 residues. This TCR came from a person aged 18-60 years who received the Ad26.COV2.S COVID-19 vaccine or a placebo. The starting material was peripheral blood, obtained in a trial of Ad26.COV2.S vaccine versus placebo. The chain links TRBV11-2 to TRBJ1-1; 8 nucleotides agree with TRBD1. CDR3 region: CASSLAGQGNTEAFF. Here the CDR3 DNA reads TGTGCCAGCAGCTTAGCCGGACAGGGGAACACTGAAGCTTTCTTT.